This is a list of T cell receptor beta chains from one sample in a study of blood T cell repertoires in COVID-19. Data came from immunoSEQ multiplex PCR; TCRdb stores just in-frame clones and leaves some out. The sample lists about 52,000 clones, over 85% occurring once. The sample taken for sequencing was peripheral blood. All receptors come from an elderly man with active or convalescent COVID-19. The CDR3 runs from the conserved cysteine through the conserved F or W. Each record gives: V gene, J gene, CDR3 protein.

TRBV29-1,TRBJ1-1,CSVLIGDRGEAFF
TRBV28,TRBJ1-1,CASSAGTGIEAFF
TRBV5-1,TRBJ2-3,CASSLPTEGTQYF
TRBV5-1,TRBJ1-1,CASSLRRRQGEAFF
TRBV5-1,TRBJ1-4,CASSVGITGGEKLFF
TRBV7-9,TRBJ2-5,CASSLLLAGGRETQYF
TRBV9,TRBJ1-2,CASSVDESFYGYTF
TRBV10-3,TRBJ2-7,CAISPRTSGASYEQYF
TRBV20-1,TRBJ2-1,CSTRSGTPQFF
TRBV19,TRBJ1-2,CASSDRTFGYTF
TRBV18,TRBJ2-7,CASSMIGTGLYEQYF
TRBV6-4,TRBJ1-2,CASSAGGNNYGYTF
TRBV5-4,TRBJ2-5,CASSGDRGGLQETQYF
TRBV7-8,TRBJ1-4,CASSFRDSNEKLFF
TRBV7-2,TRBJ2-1,CASSSAGSKRYEQFF
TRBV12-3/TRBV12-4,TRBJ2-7,CASSRTRSYEQYF
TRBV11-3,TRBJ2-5,CASSPGQGGEETQYF
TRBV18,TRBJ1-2,CASSPGGGNYGYTF
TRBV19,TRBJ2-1,CASSGGRRYNEQFF
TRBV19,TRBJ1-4,CASRRQVGYEKLFF
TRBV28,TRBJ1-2,CATTRAGYGYTF
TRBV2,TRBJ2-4,CASSDGRSKNIQYF
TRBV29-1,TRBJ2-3,CSVEIGTGGPNTQYF
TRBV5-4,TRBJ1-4,CASSAGQDNEKLFF
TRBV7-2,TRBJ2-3,CASSPRGGADTQYF
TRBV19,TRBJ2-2,CASSPTGGELFF
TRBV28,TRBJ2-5,CASSLQSSGQETQYF
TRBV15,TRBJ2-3,CATSPGTFYTDTQYF
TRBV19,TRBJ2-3,CASSLLQGIGTQYF
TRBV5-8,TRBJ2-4,CASSLGDLGGIQYF
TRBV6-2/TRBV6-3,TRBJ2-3,CASSPRGSADTQYF
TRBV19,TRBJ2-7,CARGGGGSEQYF
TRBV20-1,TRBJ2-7,CSASTAHGTGMNEQYF
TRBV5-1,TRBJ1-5,CASSLGVGEENQPQHF
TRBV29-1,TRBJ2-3,CSVDRALAGRTDTQYF
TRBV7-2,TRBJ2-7,CASSLNPLAGTEQYF
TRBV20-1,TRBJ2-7,CSARNSYEQYF
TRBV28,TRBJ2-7,CASSSPYEQYF
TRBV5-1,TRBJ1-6,CASSPAAGIRGSPLHF